The next 3 T cell receptor beta chains were all read from a single sample in a study of post-analysis software for immune sequencing data. cDNA libraries for TCR beta contained unique molecular identifiers. TCRdb ran MiXCR on the PCR reads and lists one entry per CDR3 protein. This table holds about 820,000 distinct CDR3 sequences, under 70% found once. Broader study findings: TRBV5-6, TRBV5-1 and TRBV20-1 belonged to a set of a handful of TRBV segments that were more frequent in patients than controls.

Antigens of these TCRs are unknown. The sample consisted of blood. The receptor source for this set is a girl aged 10-17 years with multiple sclerosis.

This clonotype showed up just a few times. The J gene is TRBJ1-2, the V gene TRBV20-1, with D tentatively TRBD1 (6 bases). The germline CDR1 and CDR2 sequences are DFQATT and SNEGSKA (reference sequence). The CDR3 totals 18 residues. Trimming took 0 bases from V and 4 from J, leaving 24 bases between them. CDR3: CSARDRPLRTAWGYGYTF. CDR3 coding DNA: TGCAGTGCTAGAGATCGCCCCCTTCGGACAGCATGGGGCTATGGCTACACCTTC.

The V call is TRBV11-3, the J call TRBJ1-1; D is uncertain. The CDR3 is 13 residues long. Looked up from germline, CDR1 is SGHNT and CDR2 is YENEEA. V was clipped by 4 bases and J by 4 bases, with 10 bases between them. The CDR3 DNA reads as TGTGCCAGCAGCTCAGATGTTGGCACTGAAGCTTTCTTT. Its protein product is CASSSDVGTEAFF.

The gene calls are TRBV7-6 and TRBJ2-7; 8 bases align to TRBD1. J was trimmed by 7 bases and V by 1 base; bases with no gene match: 9. Per the germline V gene, CDR1 is SGHVS and CDR2 is FNYEAQ. The CDR3 runs to 15 residues. CDR3 in amino acids: CASSLGTGSYNEQYF. CDR3 nucleotide sequence: TGTGCCAGCAGCTTAGGGACAGGGTCCTACAATGAGCAGTACTTC.